This note documents a single T cell receptor (beta chain) sequence. No antigen is known for it. These data originate in a study of post-analysis software for immune sequencing data. In the study overall: Relapsing-remitting, secondary progressive and progressive-relapsing forms made up the multiple sclerosis disease courses. General study results and limits: Strong co-clustering by F measure was evident for samples that had been prepared in the same batch. Among multiple sclerosis patients, normalized Chao1 diversity was significantly below that of controls. Roughly 5 TRBV segments, TRBV5-6, TRBV5-1 and TRBV20-1 among them, were found more frequent in patients than controls.

Germline CDR1 SGHRS, CDR2 YFSETQ. There are 17 residues in the CDR3. With 0 bases removed from V and 2 bases from J, the gap between germline ends came to 17 bases. Prepared libraries of TCR beta cDNA carried unique molecular identifiers. T cells numbering roughly 1 to 10 million gave rise to some 500,000 cDNA molecules. Each CDR3 protein gets one entry after TCRdb re-called the PCR reads with MiXCR. The sample includes 650,000 to 850,000 distinct CDR3 sequences, around 53% of them seen just once. This receptor was taken from a girl aged 5-17 years with multiple sclerosis. What was sequenced was blood. The gene calls are TRBV5-1 and TRBJ2-5; D assignment may be TRBD1 or TRBD2 (5 bases each). This CDR3 reads CASSLAGRGAVQETQYF. The DNA of the CDR3 is TGCGCCAGCAGCTTGGCCGGAAGAGGGGCGGTTCAAGAGACCCAGTACTTC.